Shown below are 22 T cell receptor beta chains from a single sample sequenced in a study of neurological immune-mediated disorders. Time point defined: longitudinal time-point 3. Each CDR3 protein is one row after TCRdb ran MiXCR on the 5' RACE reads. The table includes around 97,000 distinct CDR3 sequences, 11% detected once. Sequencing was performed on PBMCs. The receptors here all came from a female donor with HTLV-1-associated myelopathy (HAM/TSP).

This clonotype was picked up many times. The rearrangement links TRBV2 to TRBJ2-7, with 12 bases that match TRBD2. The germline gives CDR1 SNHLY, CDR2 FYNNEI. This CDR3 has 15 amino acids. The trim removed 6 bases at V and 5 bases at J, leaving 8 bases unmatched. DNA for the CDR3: TGTGCCAGCAGGTCGACTAGCGGGGGTACCCACGAGCAGTACTTC. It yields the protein CASRSTSGGTHEQYF.

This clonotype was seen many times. The CDR3 here is CASSLGREAHDEQFF. The CDR3 nucleotides are TGTGCCAGCAGCTTAGGACGGGAGGCACACGATGAGCAGTTCTTC. The chain joins TRBV7-9 to TRBJ2-1; 7 bases match TRBD2. The V gene end was trimmed by 1 base and the J gene end by 8 bases; junction bases not matched to a gene: 8. The CDR3 has 15 residues. Germline V gives CDR1 SEHNR, CDR2 FQNEAQ (reference sequence). The variable domain in full, with the rest retrieved from reference TRBV7-9 and TRBJ2-1, is DTGVSQNPRHKITKRGQNVTFRCDPISEHNRLYWYRQTLGQGPEFLTYFQNEAQLEKSRLLSDRFSAERPKGSFSTLEIQRTEQGDSAMYLCASSLGREAHDEQFFGPGTRLTVL.

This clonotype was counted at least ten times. The CDR3 sequence is CASSDPPGFNYEQYF. The DNA for the CDR3 is TGCGCCAGCAGCGATCCACCGGGATTTAACTACGAGCAGTACTTC. This chain joins TRBV5-1 and TRBJ2-7; maybe TRBD2 (5 bases). This CDR3 is built from 15 residues. V was trimmed by 4 bases and J by 3 bases, leaving 17 bases between them. CDR1 SGHRS and CDR2 YFSETQ come from the germline V gene.

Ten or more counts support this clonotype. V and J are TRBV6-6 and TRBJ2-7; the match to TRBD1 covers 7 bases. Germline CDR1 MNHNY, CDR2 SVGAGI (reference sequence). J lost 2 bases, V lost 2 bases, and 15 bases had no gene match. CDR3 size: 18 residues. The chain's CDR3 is CASSYPGQAMPRTYEQYF. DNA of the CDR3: TGTGCCAGCAGTTACCCCGGACAGGCGATGCCTAGAACCTACGAGCAGTACTTC.

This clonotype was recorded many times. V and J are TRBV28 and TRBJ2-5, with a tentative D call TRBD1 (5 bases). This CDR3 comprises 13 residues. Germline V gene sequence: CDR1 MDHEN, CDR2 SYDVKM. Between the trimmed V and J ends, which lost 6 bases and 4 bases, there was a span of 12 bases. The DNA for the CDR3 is TGTGCCAGCAGGGCCCCAGGGCGAGAGACCCAGTACTTC. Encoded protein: CASRAPGRETQYF. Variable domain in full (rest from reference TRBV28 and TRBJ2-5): DVKVTQSSRYLVKRTGEKVFLECVQDMDHENMFWYRQDPGLGLRLIYFSYDVKMKEKGDIPEGYSVSREKKERFSLILESASTNQTSMYLCASRAPGRETQYFGPGTRLLVL.

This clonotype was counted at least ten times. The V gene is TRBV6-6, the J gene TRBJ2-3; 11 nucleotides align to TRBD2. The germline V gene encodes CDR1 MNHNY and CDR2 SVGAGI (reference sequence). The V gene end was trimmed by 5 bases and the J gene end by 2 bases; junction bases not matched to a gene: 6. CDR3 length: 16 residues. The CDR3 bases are TGTGCCAGCAGTCGCACTAGCGGGGGAAACACAGATACGCAGTATTTT. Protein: CASSRTSGGNTDTQYF.

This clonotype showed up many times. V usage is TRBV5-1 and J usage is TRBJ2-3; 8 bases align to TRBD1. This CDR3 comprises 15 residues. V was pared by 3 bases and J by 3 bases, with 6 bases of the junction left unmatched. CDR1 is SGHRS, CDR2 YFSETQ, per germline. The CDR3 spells CASSYGQGLTDTQYF. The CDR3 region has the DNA TGCGCCAGCAGCTACGGACAGGGCCTTACAGATACGCAGTATTTT. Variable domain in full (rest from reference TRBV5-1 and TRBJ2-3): KAGVTQTPRYLIKTRGQQVTLSCSPISGHRSVSWYQQTPGQGLQFLFEYFSETQRNKGNFPGRFSGRQFSNSRSEMNVSTLELGDSALYLCASSYGQGLTDTQYFGPGTRLTVL.

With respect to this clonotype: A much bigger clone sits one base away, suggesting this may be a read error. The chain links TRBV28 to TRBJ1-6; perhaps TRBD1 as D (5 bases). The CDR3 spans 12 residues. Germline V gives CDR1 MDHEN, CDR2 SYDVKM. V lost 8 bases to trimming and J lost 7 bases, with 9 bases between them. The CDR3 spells CASSGSNSPLHF. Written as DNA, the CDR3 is TGTGCCAGCTCAGGGAGCAATTCACCCCTCCACTTT. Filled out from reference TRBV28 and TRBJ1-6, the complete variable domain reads DVKVTQSSRYLVKRTGEKVFLECVQDMDHENMFWYRQDPGLGLRLIYFSYDVKMKEKGDIPEGYSVSREKKERFSLILESASTNQTSMYLCASSGSNSPLHFGNGTRLTVT.

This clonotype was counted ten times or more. The CDR3 bases are TGTGCCAGCAGTTTCGGAACTAGCGGGGGGGTAATTAGCAGCACAGATACGCAGTATTTT. Translation: CASSFGTSGGVISSTDTQYF. The chain uses TRBV28 and TRBJ2-3; the match to TRBD2 covers 13 bases. This CDR3 has 20 residues. The J segment lost 0 bases and the V segment lost 3 bases, leaving 12 bases of the junction unmatched. The V gene's germline CDR1 is MDHEN and CDR2 SYDVKM.

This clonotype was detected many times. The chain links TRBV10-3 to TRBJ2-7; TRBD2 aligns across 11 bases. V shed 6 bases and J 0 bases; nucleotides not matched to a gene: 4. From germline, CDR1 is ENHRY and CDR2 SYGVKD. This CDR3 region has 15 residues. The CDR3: CAIRKLAGASYEQYF. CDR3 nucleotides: TGTGCCATCAGAAAACTAGCGGGGGCCTCCTACGAGCAGTACTTC.

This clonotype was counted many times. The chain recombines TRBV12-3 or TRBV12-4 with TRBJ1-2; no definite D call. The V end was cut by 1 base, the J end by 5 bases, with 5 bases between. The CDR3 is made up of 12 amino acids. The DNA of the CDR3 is TGTGCCAGCAGTTTAGAAGGATATGGCTACACCTTC. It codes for CASSLEGYGYTF.

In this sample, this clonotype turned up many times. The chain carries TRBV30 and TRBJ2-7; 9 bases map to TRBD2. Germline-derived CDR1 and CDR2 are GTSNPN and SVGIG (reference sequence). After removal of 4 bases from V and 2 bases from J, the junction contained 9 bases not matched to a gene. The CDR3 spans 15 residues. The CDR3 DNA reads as TGTGCCTGGAATTTGGATGGCGGGGGGGCCTACGAGCAGTACTTC. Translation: CAWNLDGGGAYEQYF.

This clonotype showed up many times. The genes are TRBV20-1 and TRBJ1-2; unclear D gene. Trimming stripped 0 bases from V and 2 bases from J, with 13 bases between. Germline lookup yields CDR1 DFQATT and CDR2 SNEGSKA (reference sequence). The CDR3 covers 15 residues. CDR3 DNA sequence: TGCAGTGCTAGAGATGAGACGGCGGGAAACTATGGCTACACCTTC. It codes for CSARDETAGNYGYTF.

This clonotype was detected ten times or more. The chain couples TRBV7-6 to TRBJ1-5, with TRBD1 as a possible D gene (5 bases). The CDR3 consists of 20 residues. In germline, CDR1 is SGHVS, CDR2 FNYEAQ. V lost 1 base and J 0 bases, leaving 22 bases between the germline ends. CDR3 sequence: CASSLEVLEDIRYSNQPQHF. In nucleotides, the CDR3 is TGTGCCAGCAGCTTAGAAGTGTTAGAGGACATCCGGTATAGCAATCAGCCCCAGCATTTT.

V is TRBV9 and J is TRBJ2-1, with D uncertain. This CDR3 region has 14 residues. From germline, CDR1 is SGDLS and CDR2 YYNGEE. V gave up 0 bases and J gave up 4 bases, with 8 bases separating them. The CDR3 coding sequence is TGTGCCAGCAGCGTAGTTACAGCTTACAATGAGCAGTTCTTC. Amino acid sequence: CASSVVTAYNEQFF.

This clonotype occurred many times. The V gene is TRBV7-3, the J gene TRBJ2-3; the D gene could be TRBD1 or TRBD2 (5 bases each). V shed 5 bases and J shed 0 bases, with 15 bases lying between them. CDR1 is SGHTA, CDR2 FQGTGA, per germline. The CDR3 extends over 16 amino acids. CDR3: CASSLKGTESTDTQYF. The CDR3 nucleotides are TGTGCCAGCAGCCTAAAAGGGACGGAAAGCACAGATACGCAGTATTTT.

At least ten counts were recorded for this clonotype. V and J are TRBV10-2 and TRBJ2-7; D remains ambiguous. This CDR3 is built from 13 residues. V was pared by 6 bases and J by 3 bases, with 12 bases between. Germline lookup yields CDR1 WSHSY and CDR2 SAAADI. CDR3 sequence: CASRGPANYEQYF. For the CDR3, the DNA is TGCGCCAGCAGGGGCCCCGCCAACTACGAGCAGTACTTC.

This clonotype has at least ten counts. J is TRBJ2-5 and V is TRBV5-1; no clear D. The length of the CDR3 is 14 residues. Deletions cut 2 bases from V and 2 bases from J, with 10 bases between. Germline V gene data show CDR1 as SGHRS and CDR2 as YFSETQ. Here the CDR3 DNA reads TGCGCCAGCAGCTTTAACGGGCCACAAGAGACCCAGTACTTC. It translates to CASSFNGPQETQYF.

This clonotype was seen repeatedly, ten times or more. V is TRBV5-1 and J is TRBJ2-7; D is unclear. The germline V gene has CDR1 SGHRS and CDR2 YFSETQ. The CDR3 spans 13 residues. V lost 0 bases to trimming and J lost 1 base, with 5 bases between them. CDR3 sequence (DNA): TGCGCCAGCAGCTTGGACAGATCCTACGAGCAGTACTTC. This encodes CASSLDRSYEQYF.

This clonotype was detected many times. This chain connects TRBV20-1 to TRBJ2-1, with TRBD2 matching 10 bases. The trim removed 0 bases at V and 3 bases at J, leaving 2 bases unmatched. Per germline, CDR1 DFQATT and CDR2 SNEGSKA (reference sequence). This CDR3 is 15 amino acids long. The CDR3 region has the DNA TGCAGTGCTAGAGATCCTAGCGGGGGCTACAATGAGCAGTTCTTC. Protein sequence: CSARDPSGGYNEQFF.

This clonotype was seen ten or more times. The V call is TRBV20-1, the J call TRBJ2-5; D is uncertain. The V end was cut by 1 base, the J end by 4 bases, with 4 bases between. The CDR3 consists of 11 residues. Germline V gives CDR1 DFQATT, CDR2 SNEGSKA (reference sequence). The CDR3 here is CSARVGETQYF. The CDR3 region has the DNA TGCAGTGCTAGAGTGGGAGAGACCCAGTACTTC.

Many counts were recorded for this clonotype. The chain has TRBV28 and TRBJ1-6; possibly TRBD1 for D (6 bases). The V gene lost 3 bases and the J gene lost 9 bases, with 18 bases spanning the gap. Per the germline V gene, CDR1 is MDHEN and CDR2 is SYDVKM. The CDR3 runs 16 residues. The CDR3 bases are TGTGCCAGCAGTTTCGGGGGGGGCGCGGCGGTTTCACCCCTCCACTTT. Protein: CASSFGGGAAVSPLHF. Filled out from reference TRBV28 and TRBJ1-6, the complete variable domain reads DVKVTQSSRYLVKRTGEKVFLECVQDMDHENMFWYRQDPGLGLRLIYFSYDVKMKEKGDIPEGYSVSREKKERFSLILESASTNQTSMYLCASSFGGGAAVSPLHFGNGTRLTVT.